The 15 T cell receptor beta chains below were found in one sample sequenced in a study of identical twins. TCRdb re-called the 5' RACE reads through MiXCR, storing one row per CDR3 protein. The sample carries under 350,000 distinct CDR3 sequences, around 9.7% recorded once. This sample also appeared in a second study, on yellow fever vaccine responses in identical twins.

The sample taken for sequencing was CD8+ T cells sorted from blood. The receptor set was obtained from a woman aged 18-30 years in good health.

The rearrangement joins TRBV30 to TRBJ2-3, with unresolved D. The CDR3 spans 13 residues. Between the trimmed V and J ends, which lost 1 base and 2 bases, there was a span of 7 bases. Per germline, CDR1 GTSNPN and CDR2 SVGIG (reference sequence). CDR3 protein: CAWSAQITDTQYF. CDR3 in DNA: TGTGCCTGGAGTGCCCAGATCACAGATACGCAGTATTTT.

This clonotype was observed a few times. The V call is TRBV7-6, the J call TRBJ2-7; the D is unclear. CDR1 and CDR2 from the germline V gene are SGHVS and FNYEAQ. The CDR3 contains 14 residues. V lost 4 bases and J 0 bases, leaving 10 bases between the germline ends. This CDR3 is CASSSLGLSYEQYF. CDR3 nucleotide sequence: TGTGCCAGCAGCTCTTTGGGCCTCTCCTACGAGCAGTACTTC. The complete variable domain, with remaining parts taken from reference TRBV7-6 and TRBJ2-7, reads GAGVSQSPRYKVTKRGQDVALRCDPISGHVSLYWYRQALGQGPEFLTYFNYEAQQDKSGLPNDRFSAERPEGSISTLTIQRTEQRDSAMYRCASSSLGLSYEQYFGPGTRLTVT.

The chain has TRBV4-1 and TRBJ1-2; TRBD1 might be the D (6 bases). Trimming removed 0 bases at V and 4 bases at J, with 15 bases between. Germline CDR1 is MGHRA and CDR2 is YSYEKL. The CDR3 length is 16 residues. The CDR3 loop reads CASSQEGGGSSYGYTF. The CDR3 region has the DNA TGCGCCAGCAGCCAAGAAGGAGGGGGGAGCTCCTATGGCTACACCTTC.

This clonotype occurred many times. V is TRBV7-9 and J is TRBJ2-7, with a weak D call TRBD2 (6 bases). CDR1 SEHNR and CDR2 FQNEAQ come from the germline V gene (reference sequence). The CDR3 consists of 15 residues. V shed 1 base and J shed 0 bases, with 10 bases lying between them. CDR3: CASSLVGSGSYEQYF. The CDR3 bases are TGTGCCAGCAGCTTAGTTGGTAGCGGCTCCTACGAGCAGTACTTC.

This clonotype has more than one count but fewer than ten. The CDR3, as DNA: TGCGCCAGCAGCTTGGCCCAGACAGGGGATGAGACCCAGTACTTC. Amino acids: CASSLAQTGDETQYF. V usage is TRBV5-1 and J usage is TRBJ2-5, with TRBD1 matching 8 bases. The germline V gene has CDR1 SGHRS and CDR2 YFSETQ. CDR3 length: 15 amino acids. With V trimmed by 0 bases and J by 5 bases, 6 bases remained unmatched.

This clonotype was seen more than once but under ten times. This rearrangement joins TRBV10-2 to TRBJ2-3; D is perhaps TRBD2 (6 bases). The CDR3 sequence is 14 residues long. Trimming took 7 bases from V and 2 from J, leaving 13 bases between them. The V gene's germline CDR1 is WSHSY and CDR2 SAAADI. In DNA, the CDR3 is TGCGCCAGCAACGACTGGGACTCCACAGATACGCAGTATTTT. Protein sequence: CASNDWDSTDTQYF.

J is TRBJ2-7 and V is TRBV20-1; D possibly corresponds to TRBD2 (5 bases). V lost 6 bases and J 3 bases, leaving 21 bases between the germline ends. The CDR3 is 15 amino acids. The germline V gene has CDR1 DFQATT and CDR2 SNEGSKA (reference sequence). The CDR3 DNA follows: TGCAGTGCCCTCGATTTCGGGGTAGATCTCTACGAGCAGTACTTC. Translated, it gives CSALDFGVDLYEQYF.

V gene TRBV9 combines with J gene TRBJ1-4; 7 positions match TRBD1. After removal of 3 bases from V and 0 bases from J, the junction contained 2 bases not matched to a gene. The CDR3 runs to 15 residues. Germline assignment: CDR1 SGDLS and CDR2 YYNGEE. The CDR3 nucleotides read TGTGCCAGCAGCGGGGGGACAGCAACTAATGAAAAACTGTTTTTT. It translates to CASSGGTATNEKLFF.

This clonotype has just a few counts. The chain links TRBV6-4 to TRBJ2-3, with a weak D call TRBD1 (6 bases). Trimming shortened V by 6 bases and J by 2 bases, and 15 bases separated the two germline ends. Germline assignment: CDR1 MRHNA and CDR2 SNTAGT. CDR3 length: 15 amino acids. CDR3 protein: CASSPRTDPTDTQYF. The CDR3 DNA sequence: TGTGCCAGCAGCCCACGGACAGATCCCACAGATACGCAGTATTTT.

A few counts support this clonotype. The gene calls are TRBV25-1 and TRBJ2-6; D remains unclear. The CDR3 has 13 residues. V was pared by 6 bases and J by 4 bases, with 7 bases between. Germline loops: CDR1 MGHDK, CDR2 SYGVNS. The CDR3 nucleotides read TGTGCCAGCAGACTAACCGGGGCCAACGTCCTGACTTTC. Residues: CASRLTGANVLTF.

This clonotype turned up a few times. The chain employs TRBV25-1 and TRBJ2-7; 14 positions agree with TRBD2. The CDR3 spans 16 residues. The trim removed 3 bases at V and 3 bases at J, leaving 4 bases unmatched. Germline CDR1 and CDR2: MGHDK and SYGVNS. The CDR3 region has the DNA TGTGCCAGCAGTGATAGACTAGCGGGAGGGATCTACGAGCAGTACTTC. This encodes CASSDRLAGGIYEQYF.

This clonotype was observed a handful of times. J is TRBJ2-5 and V is TRBV5-1; D is ambiguous. The CDR3 has 12 amino acids. Between the trimmed V and J ends, which lost 9 bases and 4 bases, there was a span of 13 bases. Germline-derived CDR1 and CDR2 are SGHRS and YFSETQ. In nucleotides, the CDR3 is TGCGCCACCTCCACGGTAGGAGAGACCCAGTACTTC. Translated: CATSTVGETQYF.

This clonotype was detected ten times or more. The J gene is TRBJ2-7, the V gene TRBV7-9; D possibly matches TRBD1 or TRBD2 (5 bases each). The CDR3 covers 14 residues. The germline V gene encodes CDR1 SEHNR and CDR2 FQNEAQ (reference sequence). Deletions cut 5 bases from V and 4 bases from J, with 15 bases between. CDR3 residues: CASSARDGTYEQYF. CDR3 coding DNA: TGTGCCAGCAGCGCCCGGGACGGAACTTACGAGCAGTACTTC. The full variable domain, with the rest looked up from reference TRBV7-9 and TRBJ2-7, is DTGVSQNPRHKITKRGQNVTFRCDPISEHNRLYWYRQTLGQGPEFLTYFQNEAQLEKSRLLSDRFSAERPKGSFSTLEIQRTEQGDSAMYLCASSARDGTYEQYFGPGTRLTVT.

This clonotype has more than one count but fewer than ten. The V call is TRBV6-6, the J call TRBJ1-1; the D is unclear. Deletions cut 2 bases from V and 4 bases from J, with 5 bases between. CDR1 is MNHNY, CDR2 SVGAGI, per germline (reference sequence). The CDR3 length is 12 residues. The chain's CDR3 is CASSYTSTEAFF. The CDR3 DNA sequence: TGTGCCAGCAGTTACACGAGCACTGAAGCTTTCTTT.

The chain carries TRBV7-9 and TRBJ2-1; 7 bases map to TRBD2. From germline, CDR1 is SEHNR and CDR2 FQNEAQ (reference sequence). Trimming removed 5 bases from V and 4 bases from J; junction bases left unmatched: 2. This CDR3 is built from 13 residues. The CDR3 region has the DNA TGTGCCAGCAGCGAGGGAGGGTACAATGAGCAGTTCTTC. Translated: CASSEGGYNEQFF.